A single sample gave rise to the 5 T cell receptor beta chains below, sequenced in a study of CD8 T cells in ankylosing spondylitis listed by TCRdb under 2017. General study outcomes and caveats: Blood from ankylosing spondylitis patients appeared to be characterized by a TCR beta motif made up of several highly homologous amino acid variants.

The library was built by means of 5' RACE. Instrument on record: Illumina HiSeq 2500. The raw public reads went through TCRdb reprocessing: fastp at Q25, MiXCR clone calling, in-frame beta chains kept. Every distinct CDR3 protein forms one entry, paired with its most common genes and DNA. Present in this sample are under 150,000 distinct CDR3 sequences, about a sixth of which were seen just once. The top ten clones comprise approximately 30% of the sample. What these receptors recognize is not known. The source material was blood, either unsorted or a sorted T cell fraction (not recorded which). The source is a male donor with ankylosing spondylitis.

The chain recombines TRBV13 with TRBJ2-7; D is perhaps TRBD1 (6 bases). The V gene lost 6 bases and the J gene lost 6 bases, with 21 bases spanning the gap. The CDR3 consists of 15 residues. Germline V gene lookup returns CDR1 PRHDT and CDR2 FYEKMQ (reference sequence). The CDR3 DNA follows: TGTGCCAGCAGGCCTAAATCGAAACAGGGCGCCGAGCAGTACTTC. Translation: CASRPKSKQGAEQYF. The variable domain in full, with the rest retrieved from reference TRBV13 and TRBJ2-7, is AAGVIQSPRHLIKEKRETATLKCYPIPRHDTVYWYQQGPGQDPQFLISFYEKMQSDKGSIPDRFSAQQFSDYHSELNMSSLELGDSALYFCASRPKSKQGAEQYFGPGTRLTVT.

The chain joins TRBV12-3 or TRBV12-4 to TRBJ2-1, with D perhaps being TRBD1 or TRBD2 (6 bases each). The length of the CDR3 is 16 residues. Trimming pared 6 bases from V and 2 bases from J, leaving 17 bases between. The CDR3 spells CASSPQGGQPYNEQFF. As DNA, the CDR3 is TGTGCCAGCAGCCCACAGGGAGGACAGCCCTACAATGAGCAGTTCTTC.

The gene calls are TRBV2 and TRBJ2-3; D unresolved. The CDR3 covers 16 residues. The germline gives CDR1 SNHLY, CDR2 FYNNEI. Trimming stripped 7 bases from V and 0 bases from J, with 17 bases between. For the CDR3, the DNA is TGTGCCAGCACCACCCGCAAGGAGTTAAGCACAGATACGCAGTATTTT. Protein: CASTTRKELSTDTQYF.

The rearrangement joins TRBV4-3 to TRBJ2-3; the D call may be TRBD1 or TRBD2 (7 bases each). With 0 bases removed from V and 4 bases from J, the gap between germline ends came to 14 bases. CDR1 LGHNA and CDR2 YSLEER come from the germline V gene. This CDR3 comprises 16 residues. The CDR3 spells CASSQDNRGGADTQYF. DNA of the CDR3: TGCGCCAGCAGCCAAGATAACAGGGGAGGGGCAGATACGCAGTATTTT.

The chain carries TRBV3-1 and TRBJ2-1; D tentatively reads TRBD1 or TRBD2 (5 bases each). The CDR3 is made up of 16 amino acids. Germline assignment: CDR1 LGHDT and CDR2 YNNKEL (reference sequence). Between the trimmed V and J ends, which lost 1 base and 8 bases, there was a span of 18 bases. CDR3 nucleotides: TGTGCCAGCAGCCAAGGATATTACCAGGGTAGCGATGAGCAGTTCTTC. As protein: CASSQGYYQGSDEQFF.